The 28 T cell receptor beta chains below come from one sample, sequenced in a study of regulatory T cells in long-lasting Graves disease (dated by TCRdb to about 2021). The time point label for this specimen denotes: persistent/refractory GD, antithyroid drugs over 5 years with positive TRAb. RNA was extracted from PBMCs in TRIzol for both TCR sequencing and RNA sequencing. The protocol used for the library was multiplex PCR. Sequencing used an Illumina HiSeq 4000. iRepertoire HTBI primers and Arm-PCR amplification of CDR3 regions were used to construct TCR beta libraries. In TCRdb, the public reads were trimmed at Q25 with fastp and aligned with MiXCR, with productive beta chains retained. Rows merge per CDR3 protein into single entries with the most common DNA and genes. Counted in this sample were about 310,000 distinct CDR3 sequences; 20% to 25% of them appeared once. The top ten constitute just over 55% of the sample.

Specimen: peripheral blood mononuclear cells (PBMCs), collected when the disease was refractory, from a patient treated with antithyroid drugs. The receptors were sampled from a female donor with Graves disease.

The chain carries TRBV18 and TRBJ2-7; 12 bases are shared with TRBD2. Trimming took 5 bases from V and 5 from J; bases not matched to a gene: 4. Germline V gives CDR1 KGHSH, CDR2 LQKENI. The CDR3 has 14 amino acids. The chain's CDR3 is CASSRLAGADEQYF. The CDR3 nucleotides read TGTGCCAGCTCAAGACTAGCGGGAGCGGACGAGCAGTACTTC.

This clonotype was found a few times. The V and J genes are TRBV12-3 or TRBV12-4 and TRBJ1-3, with TRBD1 identical over 9 bases. J was trimmed by 0 bases and V by 1 base; bases with no gene match: 1. The CDR3 runs to 16 residues. CDR3 sequence reads: CASSLGGQGSGNTIYF. CDR3 in DNA: TGTGCCAGCAGTTTAGGGGGACAGGGCTCTGGAAACACCATATATTTT.

Worth noting for this clonotype: This could be a read error, since a much larger clone is one nucleotide away. The genes are TRBV12-3 or TRBV12-4 and TRBJ2-5; TRBD1 aligns across 8 bases. TRBJ2-4 explains the end of the DNA better; the J call may be wrong. The CDR3 is 14 residues long. CDR3 region: CAGNKRDRRNIQYF. CDR3 DNA: TGTGCCGGCAATAAACGGGACAGGAGGAACATTCAGTACTTC.

The chain couples TRBV12-3 or TRBV12-4 to TRBJ2-2, with 10 bases that match TRBD2. V lost 3 bases, J lost 6 bases, and 1 base stayed unmatched. CDR3 length equals 14 residues. The CDR3: CASSFGTSAGELFF. Written as DNA, the CDR3 is TGTGCCAGCAGTTTCGGGACTAGCGCCGGGGAGCTGTTTTTT.

This clonotype came up a few times. A much more abundant neighbour one base away suggests this may be a read error. The chain is built from TRBV7-2 and TRBJ1-2; a weak D match, TRBD1 (5 bases). Trimming stripped 1 base from V and 0 bases from J, with 12 bases between. There are 16 residues in the CDR3. Germline V gives CDR1 SGHTA, CDR2 FQGNSA. The chain's CDR3 is CTSSLVFQGANYGYTF. CDR3 nucleotide sequence: TGTACCAGCAGCTTAGTCTTCCAGGGAGCTAACTATGGCTACACCTTC.

This clonotype was detected many times. This chain joins TRBV28 and TRBJ2-5; possible D gene TRBD2, 5 bases. The CDR3 runs 16 residues. Germline CDR1 reads MDHEN; CDR2 reads SYDVKM. V dropped 4 bases and J dropped 1 base, with 16 bases sitting between them. CDR3 DNA: TGTGCCAGCAGTTCGCCCCCGAGGGCAGGCCAAGAGACCCAGTACTTC. It translates to CASSSPPRAGQETQYF.

This clonotype was seen only a few times. This rearrangement joins TRBV29-1 to TRBJ1-2; D remains ambiguous. Trimming cost V 3 bases and J 4 bases, with 12 bases left between them. The germline CDR1 and CDR2 sequences are SQVTM and ANQGSEA. The CDR3 contains 13 residues. The CDR3 region has the DNA TGCAGCGTTGAGAAGGACCGTTTCTATGGCTACACCTTC. Translated: CSVEKDRFYGYTF.

In DNA form, the CDR3 reads TGCAGTGCTAGGGGCCCCAGGGCGAATCAGCCCCAGCATTTT. Translation: CSARGPRANQPQHF. The V and J genes are TRBV20-1 and TRBJ1-5, with D possibly TRBD1 on 5 matching bases. Trimming cost V 3 bases and J 4 bases, with 13 bases left between them. CDR1 DFQATT and CDR2 SNEGSKA come from the germline V gene (reference sequence). This CDR3 comprises 14 residues.

This clonotype has a count of ten or more. This chain uses TRBV6-5 with TRBJ2-7; D remains unclear. CDR1 is MNHEY and CDR2 is SVGAGI in the germline V gene. CDR3 length: 13 amino acids. Deletions cut 1 base from V and 1 base from J, with 5 bases between. CDR3 sequence: CASSYYRSYEQYF. CDR3 nucleotides: TGTGCCAGCAGTTACTATCGATCCTACGAGCAGTACTTC.

This clonotype was counted only a few times. The rearrangement uses TRBV6-1 and TRBJ1-5; D unresolved. Germline V lookup: CDR1 MNHNS, CDR2 SASEGT. Deletions cut 6 bases from V and 6 bases from J, with 15 bases between. CDR3 size: 14 residues. CDR3 nucleotides: TGTGCCAGCAGCTTGGGTTGGGCGGGTCAGCCCCAGCATTTT. It codes for CASSLGWAGQPQHF.

This clonotype appeared many times. The chain uses TRBV11-3 and TRBJ2-1; possibly TRBD1 or TRBD2 for D (5 bases each). V lost 6 bases and J 6 bases, leaving 15 bases between the germline ends. This CDR3 is built from 14 residues. The germline V gene encodes CDR1 SGHNT and CDR2 YENEEA. CDR3 nucleotide sequence: TGTGCCAGCAGTCTTTCAGGGAGTTTCAATGAGCAGTTCTTC. As protein: CASSLSGSFNEQFF.

This clonotype was recorded a few times. This chain joins TRBV25-1 and TRBJ1-6, with D unresolved. In germline, CDR1 is MGHDK, CDR2 SYGVNS. Trimming took off 9 bases at V and 8 bases at J, with 11 bases between the two ends. The CDR3 sequence is 12 residues long. The CDR3 DNA follows: TGTGCCAGTGGACTGGCCGATTCACCCCTCCACTTT. Translated, it gives CASGLADSPLHF.

The chain couples TRBV7-9 to TRBJ1-5; a possible D gene is TRBD1 (6 bases). This CDR3 comprises 13 residues. The germline CDR1 and CDR2 sequences are SEHNR and FQNEAQ (reference sequence). V shed 7 bases and J shed 7 bases, with 14 bases lying between them. The CDR3 spells CASTPGAEQPQHF. CDR3 DNA: TGTGCCAGCACCCCAGGGGCGGAACAGCCCCAGCATTTT.

In this sample, this clonotype turned up many times. The chain has TRBV7-9 and TRBJ1-1; D perhaps matches TRBD1 (5 bases). Per the germline V gene, CDR1 is SEHNR and CDR2 is FQNEAQ (reference sequence). The CDR3 has 13 amino acids. Trimming removed 1 base at V and 3 bases at J, with 6 bases between. CDR3 residues: CASSLGGDTEAFF. The CDR3 region has the DNA TGTGCCAGCAGCTTAGGGGGGGACACTGAAGCTTTCTTT. The full variable domain, its missing parts supplied by reference TRBV7-9 and TRBJ1-1, is DTGVSQNPRHKITKRGQNVTFRCDPISEHNRLYWYRQTLGQGPEFLTYFQNEAQLEKSRLLSDRFSAERPKGSFSTLEIQRTEQGDSAMYLCASSLGGDTEAFFGQGTRLTVV.

About this clonotype: Being one base from a much bigger clone, this may be a read error. The chain recombines TRBV27 with TRBJ2-2, with D possibly TRBD2 on 6 matching bases. The CDR3 totals 11 residues. Germline assignment: CDR1 MNHEY and CDR2 SMNVEV (reference sequence). The CDR3 nucleotides read TGTACCAGCCGGCGGGGCGGGGAGCTGTTTTTT. This sequence encodes CTSRRGGELFF.

This clonotype showed up many times. The rearrangement links TRBV12-3 or TRBV12-4 to TRBJ2-5; 8 bases map to TRBD2. V was pared by 6 bases and J by 7 bases, with 7 bases of the junction left unmatched. The CDR3 runs 13 residues. The CDR3 bases are TGTGCCAGCAGCCCGGGAGGGCCGGGGACCCAGTACTTC. It is translated as CASSPGGPGTQYF.

This clonotype was detected a few times. The V and J genes are TRBV6-1 and TRBJ1-4; TRBD1 agrees at 9 bases. The CDR3 has 14 amino acids. The V gene end was trimmed by 6 bases and the J gene end by 8 bases; junction bases not matched to a gene: 7. Germline V gene sequence: CDR1 MNHNS, CDR2 SASEGT. For the CDR3, the DNA is TGTGCCAGCAGCTCGGACAGGGGATACGAAAAACTGTTTTTT. Residues: CASSSDRGYEKLFF.

This clonotype was seen more than once but under ten times. The CDR3 sequence is CASSLVGVGSPLHF. The CDR3 bases are TGTGCCAGCAGCTTAGTGGGAGTGGGTTCACCCCTCCACTTT. V is TRBV7-2 and J is TRBJ1-6; D remains ambiguous. V lost 1 base and J 9 bases, leaving 10 bases between the germline ends. Germline V gives CDR1 SGHTA, CDR2 FQGNSA. CDR3 length equals 14 residues.

The chain links TRBV20-1 to TRBJ2-3; D gene unclear. CDR1 and CDR2 (germline): DFQATT, SNEGSKA (reference sequence). Trimming took 4 bases from V and 6 from J, leaving 11 bases between them. CDR3 size: 12 residues. CDR3 sequence (DNA): TGCAGTGCTACGACCCCCGTCGATACGCAGTATTTT. Translating it yields CSATTPVDTQYF.

This clonotype was seen many times. This chain joins TRBV13 and TRBJ1-4, with 7 bases matching TRBD1. This CDR3 is built from 14 residues. The V and J ends lost 3 bases and 7 bases, in that order; junction bases with no gene match: 5. Germline V gives CDR1 PRHDT, CDR2 FYEKMQ (reference sequence). The CDR3 sequence is CASSFGTGVEKLFF. As DNA, the CDR3 is TGTGCCAGCAGCTTTGGCACAGGGGTTGAAAAACTGTTTTTT.

This chain connects TRBV9 to TRBJ1-3; perhaps TRBD1 as D (5 bases). V shed 8 bases and J shed 8 bases, with 23 bases lying between them. The CDR3 has 15 residues. Per the germline V gene, CDR1 is SGDLS and CDR2 is YYNGEE. CDR3 loop: CASGASSRGLDTIYF. The CDR3, as DNA: TGTGCCAGTGGGGCGTCGAGTCGGGGGTTGGACACCATATATTTT.

This clonotype has at least ten counts. The chain uses TRBV29-1 and TRBJ2-5; D is unclear. This CDR3 is 10 amino acids long. The V end lost 7 bases, the J end lost 0 bases, and 3 bases lay between the germline ends. CDR1 is SQVTM, CDR2 ANQGSEA, per germline. The CDR3 DNA reads as TGCAGCGCCGACCAAGAGACCCAGTACTTC. This gives the protein CSADQETQYF.

Note on this clonotype: It may be a read error: a sequence one base away is much more abundant. The rearrangement uses TRBV10-3 and TRBJ2-5, with a weak D call TRBD2 (5 bases). CDR3 length equals 17 residues. CDR1 and CDR2 from the germline V gene are ENHRY and SYGVKD. The CDR3 reads CAISGGDMSGSQETRYF. The CDR3 DNA sequence: TGTGCCATCAGTGGGGGAGATATGTCGGGCAGCCAAGAGACCCGGTACTTC.

The gene calls are TRBV27 and TRBJ1-4; TRBD1 matches 7 bases. Per the germline V gene, CDR1 is MNHEY and CDR2 is SMNVEV (reference sequence). V lost 5 bases and J lost 7; bases outside the gene matches: 10. The CDR3 totals 15 residues. CDR3 nucleotide sequence: TGTGCCAGCAGTCGAGGGGGCGGACTAGGTGAAAAACTGTTTTTT. Its translation: CASSRGGGLGEKLFF. Based on the CDR3 plus reference TRBV27 and TRBJ1-4, the full variable domain is EAQVTQNPRYLITVTGKKLTVTCSQNMNHEYMSWYRQDPGLGLRQIYYSMNVEVTDKGDVPEGYKVSRKEKRNFPLILESPSPNQTSLYFCASSRGGGLGEKLFFGSGTQLSVL.

This clonotype appeared many times. The DNA for the CDR3 is TGTGCCAGCAGCCAGGGGCCCACACCCTCCTACGAGCAGTACTTC. Its translation: CASSQGPTPSYEQYF. The gene calls are TRBV2 and TRBJ2-7; D possibly corresponds to TRBD1 (6 bases). This CDR3 region has 15 residues. V was shortened by 6 bases and J by 0 bases, with 15 bases between the two germline ends. Germline lookup yields CDR1 SNHLY and CDR2 FYNNEI.

At least ten counts were recorded for this clonotype. The V gene is TRBV6-1, the J gene TRBJ1-6, with no clear D. The CDR3 runs to 15 residues. The germline V gene has CDR1 MNHNS and CDR2 SASEGT. With 8 bases removed from V and 2 bases from J, the gap between germline ends came to 13 bases. This CDR3 is CASCEGSPYNSPLHF. DNA of the CDR3: TGTGCCAGCTGCGAAGGATCCCCCTATAATTCACCCCTCCACTTT.

This clonotype was counted at least ten times. This rearrangement joins TRBV2 to TRBJ1-1, with TRBD1 matching 8 bases. This CDR3 has 12 amino acids. J lost 1 base, V lost 11 bases, and 3 bases had no gene match. Per germline, CDR1 SNHLY and CDR2 FYNNEI. The CDR3 DNA follows: TGTGCCCTACAGGGGGAGAACACTGAAGCTTTCTTT. This translates into CALQGENTEAFF.

V and J are TRBV5-1 and TRBJ2-2; D tentatively fits TRBD1 or TRBD2 (5 bases each). CDR1 is SGHRS, CDR2 YFSETQ, per germline. Trimming shortened V by 4 bases and J by 4 bases, and 14 bases separated the two germline ends. The CDR3 has 15 residues. The CDR3 coding sequence is TGCGCCAGCAGCCTCGGCTTTGGGGGCACCGGGGAGCTGTTTTTT. It specifies CASSLGFGGTGELFF.